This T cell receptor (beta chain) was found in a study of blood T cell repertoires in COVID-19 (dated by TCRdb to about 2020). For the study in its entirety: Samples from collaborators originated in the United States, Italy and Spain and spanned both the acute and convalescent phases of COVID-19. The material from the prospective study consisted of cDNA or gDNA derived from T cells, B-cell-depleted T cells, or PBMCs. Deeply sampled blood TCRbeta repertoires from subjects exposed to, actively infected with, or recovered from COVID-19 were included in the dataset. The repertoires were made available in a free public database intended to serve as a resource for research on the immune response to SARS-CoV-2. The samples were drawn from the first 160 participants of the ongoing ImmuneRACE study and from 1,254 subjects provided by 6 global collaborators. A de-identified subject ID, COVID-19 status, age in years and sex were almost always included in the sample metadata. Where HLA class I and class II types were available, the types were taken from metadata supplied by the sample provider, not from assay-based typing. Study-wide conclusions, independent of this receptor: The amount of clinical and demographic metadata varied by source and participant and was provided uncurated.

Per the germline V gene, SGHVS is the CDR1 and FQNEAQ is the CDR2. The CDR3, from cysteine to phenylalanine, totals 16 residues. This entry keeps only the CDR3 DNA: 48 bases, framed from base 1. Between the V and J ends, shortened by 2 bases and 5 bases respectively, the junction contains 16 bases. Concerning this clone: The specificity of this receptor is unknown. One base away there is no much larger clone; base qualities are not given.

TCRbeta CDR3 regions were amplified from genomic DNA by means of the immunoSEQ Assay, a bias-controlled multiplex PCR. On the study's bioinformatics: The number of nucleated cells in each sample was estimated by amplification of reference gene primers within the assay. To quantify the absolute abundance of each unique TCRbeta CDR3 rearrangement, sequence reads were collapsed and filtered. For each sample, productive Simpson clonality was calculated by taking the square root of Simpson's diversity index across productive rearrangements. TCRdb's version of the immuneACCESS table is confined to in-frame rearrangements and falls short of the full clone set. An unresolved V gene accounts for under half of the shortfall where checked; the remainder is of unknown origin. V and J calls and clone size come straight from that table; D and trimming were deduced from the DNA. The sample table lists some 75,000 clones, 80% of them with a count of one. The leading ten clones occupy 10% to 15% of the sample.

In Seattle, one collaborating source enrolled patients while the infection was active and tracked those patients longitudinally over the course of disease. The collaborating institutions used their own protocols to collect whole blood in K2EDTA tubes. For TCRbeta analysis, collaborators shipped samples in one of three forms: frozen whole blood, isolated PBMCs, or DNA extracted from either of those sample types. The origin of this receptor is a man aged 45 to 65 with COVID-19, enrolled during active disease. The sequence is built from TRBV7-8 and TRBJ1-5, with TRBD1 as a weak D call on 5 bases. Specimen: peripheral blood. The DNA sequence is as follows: TGTGCCAGCAGCTTAAGTAGGGCGACAGTCCATCAGCCCCAGCATTTT. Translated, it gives CASSLSRATVHQPQHF.